This is a list of T cell receptor beta chains from one sample in a study of shared clonotypes between healthy human individuals. TCRdb's copy holds only in-frame clones and misses some; the assay was immunoSEQ multiplex PCR. This table holds hundreds of thousands of clones, roughly 98% found once. Sequencing was done on a sample of naive CD8+ T cells sorted from blood. The source is a man aged 25 to 45 in good health. Both conserved end residues are part of each CDR3. A D gene is named only where the DNA matches it firmly. Clone size is given for some rows only: seen once, a few or many times, or a class if the clone is expanded.

J,D,V,size,CDR3,DNA
TRBJ2-3,TRBD2,TRBV18,.,CASSTTSITGGLTDTQYF,TGTGCCAGCTCAACCACGAGTATTACGGGAGGACTCACAGATACGCAGTATTTT
TRBJ1-1,TRBD1,TRBV7-9,.,CASRTGNMNTEAFF,TGTGCCAGCCGGACAGGAAATATGAACACTGAAGCTTTCTTT
TRBJ2-7,.,TRBV7-8,once,CASSLGPSTYEQYF,TGTGCCAGCAGCTTAGGTCCTAGTACCTACGAGCAGTACTTC
TRBJ1-5,.,TRBV7-9,.,CASSLVDSNQPQHF,TGTGCCAGCAGCTTAGTGGACAGCAATCAGCCCCAGCATTTT
TRBJ2-1,TRBD1,TRBV27,.,CASSTGTGEYNEQFF,TGTGCCAGCAGTACGGGGACAGGAGAATACAATGAGCAGTTCTTC
TRBJ2-7,TRBD1,TRBV7-9,.,CASSSPPDRVSYEQYF,TGTGCCAGCAGCTCGCCCCCGGACAGGGTATCCTACGAGCAGTACTTC
TRBJ2-7,.,TRBV27,.,CASGTALGEQYF,TGTGCCAGCGGGACGGCACTTGGCGAGCAGTACTTC
TRBJ2-7,.,TRBV2,.,CASSETRGPYEQYF,TGTGCCAGCAGTGAGACGAGGGGCCCCTACGAGCAGTACTTC
TRBJ1-2,.,TRBV7-8,.,CASSLTRDKVFWGYTF,TGTGCCAGCAGCTTAACCCGGGACAAGGTGTTTTGGGGCTACACCTTC
TRBJ1-2,.,TRBV5-5,.,CASSTGTQAGGYTF,TGTGCCAGCAGCACCGGGACGCAAGCGGGCGGCTACACCTTC
TRBJ1-3,.,TRBV7-9,.,CASSLLGETVRNTIYF,TGTGCCAGCAGCTTACTGGGAGAGACTGTTCGAAACACCATATATTTT
TRBJ2-2,TRBD2,TRBV4-3,.,CASREASVTGELFF,TGCGCCAGCCGGGAGGCTAGCGTTACCGGGGAGCTGTTTTTT
TRBJ1-5,.,TRBV27,.,CASSFSSGSDSNQPQHF,TGTGCCAGCAGTTTTTCTTCGGGATCCGATAGCAATCAGCCCCAGCATTTT
TRBJ2-7,.,TRBV19,.,CASSIRLYYEQYF,TGTGCCAGTAGTATCCGGTTATACTACGAGCAGTACTTC
TRBJ2-5,.,TRBV14,.,CASSQDLRETQYF,TGTGCCAGCAGCCAAGATCTGCGGGAGACCCAGTACTTC
TRBJ2-7,.,TRBV5-1,.,CASSFVRNEQYF,TGCGCCAGCAGCTTCGTTCGCAACGAGCAGTACTTC
TRBJ2-7,.,TRBV5-1,once,CASSLGVGVTEQYF,TGCGCCAGCAGCTTGGGCGTGGGCGTAACCGAGCAGTACTTC
TRBJ2-3,.,TRBV5-3,.,CARSREGLLTDTQYF,TGTGCCAGAAGCCGCGAAGGACTATTGACAGATACGCAGTATTTT
TRBJ1-1,.,TRBV4-3,.,CASSQDSDARSRGTEAFF,TGCGCCAGCAGCCAAGATTCGGACGCGAGGTCCAGGGGCACTGAAGCTTTCTTT
TRBJ1-3,.,TRBV4-1,.,CASSRTISGNTIYF,TGCGCCAGCAGCCGAACTATCAGTGGAAACACCATATATTTT
TRBJ2-7,.,TRBV28,once,CASSSDSSYEQYF,TGTGCCAGCAGTTCGGACAGCTCCTACGAGCAGTACTTC
TRBJ2-7,.,TRBV29-1,.,CSARYTSYEQYF,TGCAGCGCACGGTATACATCCTACGAGCAGTACTTC
TRBJ2-1,.,TRBV6-5,.,CASTPGTGSYNEQFF,TGTGCCAGCACCCCCGGAACAGGCTCCTACAATGAGCAGTTCTTC
TRBJ2-3,.,TRBV28,.,CASSQIGLTTDTQYF,TGTGCCAGCAGCCAAATAGGACTAACCACAGATACGCAGTATTTT
TRBJ2-3,.,TRBV5-4,.,CASSAELDTQYF,TGTGCCAGCAGTGCAGAATTAGATACGCAGTATTTT
TRBJ2-7,.,TRBV10-2,.,CASSGRGGSYEQYF,TGCGCCAGCAGTGGCCGAGGGGGCTCCTACGAGCAGTACTTC
TRBJ2-1,TRBD1,TRBV30,.,CAWSGLGRVQGAREQFF,TGTGCCTGGAGTGGGTTAGGGCGGGTACAGGGGGCGCGGGAGCAGTTCTTC
TRBJ2-7,.,TRBV13,.,CASTGRTGESSYEQYF,TGTGCCAGCACAGGGCGTACCGGGGAGAGCTCCTACGAGCAGTACTTC
TRBJ1-1,.,TRBV4-1,.,CASSQGGLPEAFF,TGCGCCAGCAGCCAGGGTGGGCTTCCCGAAGCTTTCTTT